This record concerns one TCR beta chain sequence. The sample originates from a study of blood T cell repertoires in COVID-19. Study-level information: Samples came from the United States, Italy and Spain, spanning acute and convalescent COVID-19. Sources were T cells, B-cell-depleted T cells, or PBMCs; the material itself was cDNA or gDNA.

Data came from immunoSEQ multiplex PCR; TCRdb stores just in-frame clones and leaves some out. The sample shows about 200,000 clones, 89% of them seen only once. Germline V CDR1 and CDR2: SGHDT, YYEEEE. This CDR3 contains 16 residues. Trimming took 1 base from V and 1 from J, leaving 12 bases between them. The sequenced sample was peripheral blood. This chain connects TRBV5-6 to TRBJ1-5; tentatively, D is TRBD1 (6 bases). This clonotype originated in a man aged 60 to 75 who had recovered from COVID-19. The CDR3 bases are TGTGCCAGCAGCTTGAGGGGGGGTCAAAGCAATCAGCCCCAGCATTTT. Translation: CASSLRGGQSNQPQHF.